The source of this TCR beta chain is a study of blood T cell repertoires in COVID-19. Study-wide background: Acute and convalescent COVID-19 samples came from the United States, Italy and Spain.

In the authors' methods: Amplifying reference gene primers gave estimates of nucleated cell counts. Measured with immunoSEQ multiplex PCR; TCRdb has only the in-frame clones, and not every one. The DNA gave D and trimming, while V, J and clone size come from that table. Among about 100,000 clones listed, over 75% were seen once. Per germline, CDR1 MNHEY and CDR2 SVGEGT. The length of the CDR3 is 14 residues. V lost 3 bases to trimming and J lost 6 bases, with 15 bases between them. Sequenced input: peripheral blood. V and J are TRBV6-2 or TRBV6-3 and TRBJ2-7; D is uncertain. This receptor was taken from a human donor in a cohort sampled during active COVID-19. CDR3: CASSYLKATGEQYF. The DNA for the CDR3 is TGTGCCAGCAGTTATTTGAAAGCGACGGGCGAGCAGTACTTC.